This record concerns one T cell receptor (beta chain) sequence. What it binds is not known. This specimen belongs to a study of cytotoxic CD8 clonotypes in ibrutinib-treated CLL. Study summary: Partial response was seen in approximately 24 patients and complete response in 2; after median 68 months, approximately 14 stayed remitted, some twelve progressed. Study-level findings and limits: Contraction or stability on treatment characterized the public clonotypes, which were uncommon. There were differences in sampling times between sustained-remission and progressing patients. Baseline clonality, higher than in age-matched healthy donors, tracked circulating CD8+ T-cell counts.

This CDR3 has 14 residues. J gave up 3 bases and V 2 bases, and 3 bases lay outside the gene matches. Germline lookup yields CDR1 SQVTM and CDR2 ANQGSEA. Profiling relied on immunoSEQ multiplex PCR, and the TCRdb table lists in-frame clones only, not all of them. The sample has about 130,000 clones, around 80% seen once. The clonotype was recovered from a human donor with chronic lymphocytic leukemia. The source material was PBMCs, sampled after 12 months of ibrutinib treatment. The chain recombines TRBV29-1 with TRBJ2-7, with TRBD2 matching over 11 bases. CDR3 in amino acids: CSVELAGGIYEQYF. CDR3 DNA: TGCAGCGTTGAACTAGCGGGAGGAATCTACGAGCAGTACTTC.